This TCR beta chain was found in a study of human T cells and chemical hapten exposure. Study-level information: Throughout a study of 20 to 30 weeks, patients underwent weekly scalp administration of diphenylcyclopropenone doses. Study findings and constraints: The study found expanded TCRs formed significantly more large CDR3 similarity clusters than controls. Alopecia was present in the donors, so their immune response may differ from healthy people's.

Germline assignment: CDR1 SGHRS and CDR2 YFSETQ. The CDR3 is 14 amino acids. V was clipped by 6 bases and J by 4 bases, with 14 bases between them. This clonotype was detected only a few times. The antigen is unknown. As for time point: patch test 2, 6 weeks after DPC sensitization. The treatment denotes: therapeutic diphenylcyclopropenone sensitization with weekly scalp DPC. Via MiXCR, TCRdb re-called the RACE reads, giving one row per CDR3 protein. This table holds approximately 91,000 distinct CDR3 sequences, roughly 10% found once. The chain links TRBV5-1 to TRBJ1-3, with D maybe TRBD1 (6 bases). The sample here was whole blood, taken in connection with sensitization to the hapten diphenylcyclopropenone (DPC). The TCR was taken from a man younger than 30 with alopecia areata. Some clones in this sample may be carry-over from other donors' samples. CDR3 DNA: TGCGCCAGCAATTGGGACAACTCCGGAAACACCATATATTTT. Protein: CASNWDNSGNTIYF.